The source of this T cell receptor (beta chain) is a study of blood T cells in healthy people across ages. Alongside a J-beta primer mix, a sample-barcoded 5' primer served in a second PCR lasting about 7 to 12 cycles. TCRdb itself ran the 5' RACE reads through MiXCR, one entry per CDR3 protein. The sample consists of hundreds of thousands of distinct CDR3 sequences, approximately 30% of them appearing once. CDR3 size: 16 residues. Trimming shortened V by 5 bases and J by 7 bases, and 23 bases separated the two germline ends. Germline assignment: CDR1 MNHEY and CDR2 SVGEGT. The receptor comes from a woman older than 75 in good health. The J gene is TRBJ1-2, the V gene TRBV6-2 or TRBV6-3, with D perhaps matching TRBD1 (5 bases). Sequences were obtained from blood. The CDR3 region has the DNA TGTGCCAGCAGTAACCCGAACTCCGGGGCCCGAGGTGGCTACACCTTC. This encodes CASSNPNSGARGGYTF.